The 20 T cell receptor beta chains listed next were all sequenced from one sample in a study of blood T cell repertoires in COVID-19. Using immunoSEQ multiplex PCR, the repertoire was profiled, and TCRdb retains in-frame clones only, with some absent. The profile shows 200,000 to 250,000 clones, roughly 87% of them singletons. Specimen: PBMCs or T cells enriched from blood (not recorded which). All receptors derive from a man between 18 and 29 years old with acute COVID-19.

The V and J genes are TRBV19 and TRBJ1-1; 7 nucleotides line up with TRBD1. The CDR3 loop spans 16 amino acids. Unmatched junction bases numbered 8, after V lost 0 bases and J lost 4 bases. Germline CDR1 reads LNHDA; CDR2 reads SQIVND (reference sequence). Here the CDR3 reads CASSIDPGAGGTEAFF. The DNA for the CDR3 is TGTGCCAGTAGTATAGATCCGGGGGCAGGGGGCACTGAAGCTTTCTTT.

The chain combines TRBV19 with TRBJ1-2, with 8 bases aligning to TRBD1. J was trimmed by 2 bases and V by 2 bases; bases with no gene match: 10. CDR1 LNHDA and CDR2 SQIVND come from the germline V gene (reference sequence). The CDR3 spans 17 residues. The CDR3 sequence: CASSISRPGQANYGYTF. The CDR3 DNA sequence: TGTGCCAGTAGTATATCCCGTCCGGGACAGGCGAACTATGGCTACACCTTC. The complete variable domain, with remaining parts taken from reference TRBV19 and TRBJ1-2, reads DGGITQSPKYLFRKEGQNVTLSCEQNLNHDAMYWYRQDPGQGLRLIYYSQIVNDFQKGDIAEGYSVSREKKESFPLTVTSAQKNPTAFYLCASSISRPGQANYGYTFGSGTRLTVV.

This rearrangement joins TRBV6-5 to TRBJ1-5; TRBD1 matches 7 bases. CDR1 is MNHEY and CDR2 is SVGAGI in the germline V gene. This CDR3 is 14 amino acids long. Trimming at V came to 4 bases and at J to 7 bases, leaving 7 bases not matched to a gene. The CDR3 DNA is TGTGCCAGCAGTTCCGGGCAGGGGGTACAGCCCCAGCATTTT. It specifies CASSSGQGVQPQHF.

This rearrangement joins TRBV9 to TRBJ2-5; D possibly corresponds to TRBD1 (5 bases). Trimming took off 2 bases at V and 5 bases at J, with 13 bases between the two ends. CDR3 length: 14 amino acids. The germline V gene encodes CDR1 SGDLS and CDR2 YYNGEE. The DNA for the CDR3 is TGTGCCAGCAGCGTCGGTAGGGGCCTTGAGACCCAGTACTTC. Amino acids: CASSVGRGLETQYF. Full variable domain (missing parts from reference TRBV9 and TRBJ2-5): DSGVTQTPKHLITATGQRVTLRCSPRSGDLSVYWYQQSLDQGLQFLIQYYNGEERAKGNILERFSAQQFPDLHSELNLSSLELGDSALYFCASSVGRGLETQYFGPGTRLLVL.

The chain joins TRBV9 to TRBJ2-1, with 13 bases matching TRBD2. Germline values: CDR1 SGDLS, CDR2 YYNGEE. The CDR3 length is 19 residues. The trim removed 4 bases at V and 4 bases at J, leaving 14 bases unmatched. CDR3 in DNA: TGTGCCAGCAGCCACCGGACTAGCGGGAGTGGTTCCCCTTACAATGAGCAGTTCTTC. It specifies CASSHRTSGSGSPYNEQFF.

V gene TRBV10-2 combines with J gene TRBJ2-7; 13 nucleotides line up with TRBD2. Trimming removed 2 bases from V and 4 bases from J; junction bases left unmatched: 5. CDR3 length equals 16 residues. Per the germline V gene, CDR1 is WSHSY and CDR2 is SAAADI. CDR3 amino acids: CASSEHSTSGRYEQYF. CDR3 bases: TGCGCCAGCAGTGAGCATTCGACTAGCGGGAGGTACGAGCAGTACTTC.

The CDR3 DNA reads TGTGCCAGCAGCTTGGTCGTCAGCGGGGGTGGGACAGATACGCAGTATTTT. This gives the protein CASSLVVSGGGTDTQYF. The J gene is TRBJ2-3, the V gene TRBV7-9, with TRBD2 matching over 8 bases. The CDR3 has 17 amino acids. Germline V gene lookup returns CDR1 SEHNR and CDR2 FQNEAQ (reference sequence). The V segment lost 3 bases and the J segment 3 bases; nucleotides outside the gene matches: 11.

The chain is built from TRBV30 and TRBJ2-3; 7 bases fit TRBD2. The CDR3 has 15 amino acids. The germline CDR1 and CDR2 sequences are GTSNPN and SVGIG (reference sequence). V lost 8 bases to trimming and J lost 0 bases; unmatched junction nucleotides: 11. In nucleotides, the CDR3 is TGTGCCGGGGGGTATTTTAGCGGGAGCACAGATACGCAGTATTTT. As protein: CAGGYFSGSTDTQYF. The whole variable domain, remainder taken from reference TRBV30 and TRBJ2-3, is SQTIHQWPATLVQPVGSPLSLECTVEGTSNPNLYWYRQAAGRGLQLLFYSVGIGQISSEVPQNLSASRPQDRQFILSSKKLLLSDSGFYLCAGGYFSGSTDTQYFGPGTRLTVL.

The V and J genes are TRBV7-8 and TRBJ1-4; D is ambiguous. V lost 5 bases, J lost 2 bases, and 18 bases lay in between. The CDR3 loop spans 17 amino acids. CDR1 SGHVS and CDR2 FQNEAQ come from the germline V gene. As DNA, the CDR3 is TGTGCCAGCAGCCCAAGTAACAGTCTGGTCACTAATGAAAAACTGTTTTTT. It codes for CASSPSNSLVTNEKLFF.

V gene TRBV2 combines with J gene TRBJ2-7, with TRBD1 identical over 11 bases. The germline V gene encodes CDR1 SNHLY and CDR2 FYNNEI. CDR3 length: 15 residues. J gave up 3 bases and V 5 bases, and 6 bases lay outside the gene matches. The CDR3 is CASSRGTGGIYEQYF. The DNA of the CDR3 is TGTGCCAGCAGTAGAGGGACAGGGGGTATCTACGAGCAGTACTTC.

This clone was picked up one time. This chain links TRBV11-2 with TRBJ2-5, with 10 bases identical to TRBD2. V was clipped by 8 bases and J by 2 bases; unmatched bases: 5. In germline, CDR1 is SGHAT, CDR2 FQNNGV. The CDR3 sequence is 14 residues long. This chain's CDR3 is CASQASGGQETQYF. As DNA, the CDR3 is TGTGCCAGCCAGGCTAGCGGGGGACAAGAGACCCAGTACTTC.

This clone was found once. CDR3 residues: CASSEGRGGNTIYF. CDR3 nucleotides: TGTGCCAGCAGTGAAGGCAGGGGAGGAAACACCATATATTTT. The chain has TRBV2 and TRBJ1-3; a weak D match, TRBD1 (6 bases). Trimming left V 1 base short and J 4 bases short, with 8 bases between. The V gene's germline CDR1 is SNHLY and CDR2 FYNNEI. CDR3 length: 14 amino acids.

This clone came up once. The chain has TRBV4-3 and TRBJ2-2; 8 nucleotides agree with TRBD2. Per germline, CDR1 LGHNA and CDR2 YSLEER. This CDR3 has 17 amino acids. Trimming removed 4 bases from V and 2 bases from J; junction bases left unmatched: 9. The CDR3, as DNA: TGCGCCAGCAGCCTATCCACTACTAGCGGTAACACCGGGGAGCTGTTTTTT. This encodes CASSLSTTSGNTGELFF.

The chain uses TRBV9 and TRBJ2-2; D remains unclear. The CDR3 consists of 15 residues. Germline assignment: CDR1 SGDLS and CDR2 YYNGEE. The ends were cut back, 0 bases at V and 6 bases at J, with 12 bases in the middle. For the CDR3, the DNA is TGTGCCAGCAGCGTAGGAATTAGCAGCTCCGGGGAGCTGTTTTTT. Protein: CASSVGISSSGELFF.

Turning to this clone: This sample also contains other DNA sequences that code for the same CDR3. This chain links TRBV7-2 with TRBJ2-5; TRBD2 is a possible D gene (6 bases). The CDR3 consists of 13 residues. Germline values: CDR1 SGHTA, CDR2 FQGNSA. The V end lost 3 bases, the J end lost 5 bases, and 10 bases lay between the germline ends. The CDR3 sequence is CASSLGGGETQYF. The DNA for the CDR3 is TGTGCCAGCAGCTTGGGGGGTGGGGAGACCCAGTACTTC. The full variable domain, in which reference TRBV7-2 and TRBJ2-5 provide the parts outside the CDR3, is GAGVSQSPSNKVTEKGKDVELRCDPISGHTALYWYRQSLGQGLEFLIYFQGNSAPDKSGLPSDRFSAERTGGSVSTLTIQRTQQEDSAVYLCASSLGGGETQYFGPGTRLLVL.

This clone has a single count. This chain links TRBV21-1 with TRBJ1-1; the D call in the table, TRBD1, was not verified against the DNA. TRBV21-1 is labeled a pseudogene. The CDR3 extends over 14 amino acids. CDR3 DNA sequence: TGTGCCAGCAACCGGACAGGGGGTGGATTCGGAGCTTTCTTT. Translating it yields CASNRTGGGFGAFF.

This chain uses TRBV5-4 with TRBJ2-1, with 8 bases identical to TRBD2. The ends lost 4 bases at V and 9 bases at J; junction bases unmatched: 3. This CDR3 region has 12 residues. Germline V gene lookup returns CDR1 SGHNT and CDR2 YYREEE (reference sequence). Here the CDR3 DNA reads TGTGCCAGCAGCCTAGGACTAGCTGAGCAGTTCTTC. This translates into CASSLGLAEQFF. Filled out from reference TRBV5-4 and TRBJ2-1, the complete variable domain reads ETGVTQSPTHLIKTRGQQVTLRCSSQSGHNTVSWYQQALGQGPQFIFQYYREEENGRGNFPPRFSGLQFPNYSSELNVNALELDDSALYLCASSLGLAEQFFGPGTRLTVL.

The V and J genes are TRBV7-8 and TRBJ1-1; no clear D gene. The CDR3 runs 11 residues. In germline, CDR1 is SGHVS, CDR2 FQNEAQ. V lost 5 bases to trimming and J lost 4 bases, with 5 bases between them. The CDR3 sequence is CASSLGTEAFF. For the CDR3, the DNA is TGTGCCAGCAGCCTCGGCACTGAAGCTTTCTTT.

The chain links TRBV11-2 to TRBJ2-1, with 11 bases lining up with TRBD2. CDR1 is SGHAT and CDR2 is FQNNGV in the germline V gene. This CDR3 region has 15 residues. V gave up 4 bases and J gave up 7 bases; unmatched junction bases: 6. CDR3 sequence reads: CASSSLAGGSNEQFF. The CDR3 nucleotides are TGTGCCAGCAGCTCGCTAGCGGGAGGTAGTAATGAGCAGTTCTTC.

The genes are TRBV19 and TRBJ2-6; a weak D match, TRBD1 (6 bases). The CDR3 length is 16 residues. Germline values: CDR1 LNHDA, CDR2 SQIVND (reference sequence). With 5 bases removed from V and 2 bases from J, the gap between germline ends came to 13 bases. In DNA, the CDR3 is TGTGCCAGTAGTGCCCGGACAGCGCCTGGGGCCAACGTCCTGACTTTC. Residues: CASSARTAPGANVLTF. Full variable domain (remainder filled in from reference TRBV19 and TRBJ2-6): DGGITQSPKYLFRKEGQNVTLSCEQNLNHDAMYWYRQDPGQGLRLIYYSQIVNDFQKGDIAEGYSVSREKKESFPLTVTSAQKNPTAFYLCASSARTAPGANVLTFGAGSRLTVL.